This T cell receptor (beta chain) was sequenced during a study of T cell clonality in common variable immunodeficiency. Overall study results and limits: In common variable immunodeficiency, TCR beta chains reportedly carried fewer deletions and N-nucleotide insertions. The cause of increased CVID clonality remains unclear without subpopulation sequencing. Compared with controls, CVID subjects had fewer shared TCRbeta clones.

Measured with immunoSEQ multiplex PCR; TCRdb has only the in-frame clones, and not every one. The sample contains under 20,000 clones, none occurring once; about 12% lies in the top ten. The CDR3 has 13 amino acids. Trimming left V 2 bases short and J 2 bases short, with 4 bases between. Germline V gene sequence: CDR1 LNHDA, CDR2 SQIVND (reference sequence). For at least one year, all CVID subjects received replacement immunoglobulin. This clone has more than one count but fewer than ten. The antigen is undetermined. Read data end 3 residues before the CDR3 end; the end is taken from the germline J gene.

The origin of this receptor is a human donor with common variable immunodeficiency. This chain connects TRBV19 to TRBJ2-1; D gene ambiguous. Sequencing input: peripheral blood mononuclear cells. The CDR3 loop is CASSINTYNEQFF. CDR3 DNA, as far as it was read: TGTGCCAGTAGTATAAACACCTACAATGAG.